This TCR beta chain was obtained from a study of Ad26.COV2.S vaccination and SARS-CoV-2 variants. Turning to the study itself: The trial was COV1001 and the donor's arm was Ad26.COV2.S.

Study-wide findings and caveats: It was vaccine recipients, not placebo recipients, who had the higher spike-specific TCR breadth.

The treatment: some 20 received Ad26.COV2.S at low or high dose, single or two shots; about five received placebo; per-sample allocation not given. All samples were drawn on day 63, counting from the first vaccine or placebo injection. The method was immunoSEQ multiplex PCR; TCRdb's version includes in-frame clones alone and lacks a portion of them. The table shows roughly 700,000 clones, with 89% occurring only once. About this clone: Its antigen remains unknown.

V gave up 3 bases and J gave up 0 bases; unmatched junction bases: 7. The CDR3 covers 16 residues. CDR1 LNHDA and CDR2 SQIVND come from the germline V gene (reference sequence). This chain joins TRBV19 and TRBJ2-7, with 8 bases matching TRBD2. This receptor was identified in a person aged 18-60 years who received the Ad26.COV2.S COVID-19 vaccine or a placebo. The sample here was peripheral blood, taken in a trial of Ad26.COV2.S vaccine versus placebo. The CDR3 coding sequence is TGTGCCAGTAGTATCAGGGCTAGCGGGCCCTCCTACGAGCAGTACTTC. Translated: CASSIRASGPSYEQYF.